This entry lists 23 T cell receptor beta chains sequenced from one sample in a study of tumor-infiltrating lymphocytes in primary liver carcinoma. TCR beta cDNA was prepared out of approximately 470 ng total RNA by means of a constant-region primer. A slightly modified ARM-PCR protocol with three nested multiplex PCR rounds produced these TCR beta libraries. Two initial PCR rounds of about 11 cycles each paired TRBV1-TRBV30 forward primers with a C-beta reverse primer. TCRdb reanalysed the multiplex PCR reads using MiXCR and keeps one entry per CDR3 protein. Of hundreds of thousands of distinct CDR3 sequences in the sample, about three fifths were seen once. Germline DNA was also extracted, with blood RNA taken from unsorted whole blood. Sequenced material: peripheral blood. The receptors shown here come from a woman between 25 and 40 years old with primary liver carcinoma and hepatitis B virus infection.

The chain joins TRBV5-5 to TRBJ2-2; a weak D match, TRBD2 (6 bases). V lost 2 bases and J 2 bases, leaving 13 bases between the germline ends. The CDR3 is 16 residues long. Germline V gene sequence: CDR1 SGHKS, CDR2 YYEKEE (reference sequence). The CDR3 loop reads CASSLGRTYNTGELFF. The CDR3 nucleotides read TGTGCCAGCAGCTTAGGGAGGACATACAACACCGGGGAGCTGTTTTTT. The whole variable domain, filled in from reference TRBV5-5 and TRBJ2-2, reads DAGVTQSPTHLIKTRGQQVTLRCSPISGHKSVSWYQQVLGQGPQFIFQYYEKEERGRGNFPDRFSARQFPNYSSELNVNALLLGDSALYLCASSLGRTYNTGELFFGEGSRLTVL.

The chain recombines TRBV28 with TRBJ1-5, with 7 bases identical to TRBD1. Germline CDR1 is MDHEN and CDR2 is SYDVKM. The CDR3 is 14 amino acids. The J segment lost 7 bases and the V segment lost 7 bases, leaving 10 bases of the junction unmatched. The CDR3 DNA sequence: TGTGCCAGCAAGGCAGGGGGACCGGGGCAGCCCCAGCATTTT. Protein: CASKAGGPGQPQHF.

The V and J genes are TRBV6-6 and TRBJ2-5, with 8 bases fitting TRBD2. Germline CDR1 and CDR2: MNHNY and SVGAGI (reference sequence). The CDR3 extends over 15 amino acids. The trim removed 6 bases at V and 4 bases at J, leaving 10 bases unmatched. The CDR3 sequence is CASSPAGAVGETQYF. The CDR3 DNA reads TGTGCCAGCAGCCCAGCGGGAGCGGTAGGAGAGACCCAGTACTTC.

This chain connects TRBV11-3 to TRBJ2-1; 10 bases line up with TRBD2. Germline loops: CDR1 SGHNT, CDR2 YENEEA. The CDR3 loop spans 21 amino acids. After removal of 0 bases from V and 2 bases from J, the junction contained 16 bases not matched to a gene. In DNA, the CDR3 is TGTGCCAGCAGCTTAGAGTGTGGACTAGCGGAAAGACAGGACACCTACAATGAGCAGTTCTTC. Translating it yields CASSLECGLAERQDTYNEQFF.

This clonotype came up a few times. This chain uses TRBV28 with TRBJ2-5; D not certain. V lost 3 bases, J lost 2 bases, and 10 bases lay in between. CDR1 and CDR2 (germline): MDHEN, SYDVKM. This CDR3 contains 14 residues. CDR3 residues: CASSFLSGQETQYF. CDR3 DNA sequence: TGTGCCAGCAGTTTTTTGTCAGGACAAGAGACCCAGTACTTC.

With respect to this clonotype: One base away lies a much larger clone, so this may be a sequencing read error. The V gene is TRBV6-2 or TRBV6-3, the J gene TRBJ1-5; maybe TRBD1 (6 bases). Germline V gene sequence: CDR1 MNHEY, CDR2 SVGEGT. The CDR3 has 16 residues. This CDR3 reads CASSRQGGWGNQSQHF. As DNA, the CDR3 is TGTGCCAGCAGTCGCCAAGGGGGATGGGGTAATCAGTCCCAGCATTTT.

This clonotype appeared once. The junction does not match germline at one end; this may be a read error. CDR3 DNA sequence: TGTGCCAACAGCTTAGGTCGGGGAAACAATGAGCAGTCCTTC. Translation gives CANSLGRGNNEQSF. The chain combines TRBV11-3 with TRBJ2-1; tentative D call: TRBD2 (5 bases). Per germline, CDR1 SGHNT and CDR2 YENEEA. This CDR3 spans 14 amino acids.

Written as DNA, the CDR3 is TGTGCCAGCAGTTACTCGGGAGGTACTCAGCCCCAGCATTTT. It specifies CASSYSGGTQPQHF. J is TRBJ1-5 and V is TRBV6-2 or TRBV6-3, with D unclear. Trimming took off 0 bases at V and 6 bases at J, with 9 bases between the two ends. This CDR3 has 14 residues. CDR1 and CDR2 (germline): MNHEY, SVGEGT.

In the case of this clonotype: Since the CDR3 does not end with the conserved phenylalanine or tryptophan, this likely comes from a read error. J is TRBJ2-7 and V is TRBV6-1; D remains unclear. V was trimmed by 4 bases and J by 3 bases, leaving 10 bases between them. This CDR3 comprises 13 residues. Germline V gives CDR1 MNHNS, CDR2 SASEGT. CDR3 DNA: TGTGCCAGCAGTGGCAACCAATTCTACGAGCAGTACCTC. Protein product: CASSGNQFYEQYL.

As regards this clonotype: One end of the junction does not line up with germline, which may come from a read error. V and J are TRBV11-3 and TRBJ1-1, with 8 bases aligning to TRBD1. The V gene's germline CDR1 is SGHNT and CDR2 YENEEA. The CDR3 extends over 14 amino acids. The DNA of the CDR3 is TGTGCCAGTAGCTTCAACTCAGGGGGCACTGACGCTTTCTTT. Its protein is CASSFNSGGTDAFF.

This clonotype was recorded once. Being one base from a much bigger clone, this may be a read error. This chain uses TRBV6-6 with TRBJ1-2; D perhaps matches TRBD1 (6 bases). The ends were cut back, 0 bases at V and 2 bases at J, with 16 bases in the middle. The CDR3 spans 17 residues. Looked up from germline, CDR1 is MNHNY and CDR2 is SVGAGI (reference sequence). The CDR3: CASSYSPGGAGNYGYTF. In DNA, the CDR3 is TGTGCCAGCAGTTACTCACCCGGGGGGGCTGGGAACTATGGCTACACCTTC.

There are a few counts of this clonotype. The chain carries TRBV12-3 or TRBV12-4 and TRBJ1-3; weak D call: TRBD1 (5 bases). The CDR3 length is 15 residues. Trimming removed 6 bases from V and 3 bases from J, with 15 bases in between. The CDR3 protein is CASSFGAGHGNTIYF. The CDR3 DNA follows: TGTGCCAGCAGCTTCGGCGCGGGGCATGGAAACACCATATATTTT.

A word on this clonotype: A much larger clone differs by one base, so this may be a read error. V gene TRBV4-2 combines with J gene TRBJ2-5, with D possibly TRBD2 on 6 matching bases. CDR1 is LGHNA, CDR2 YNFKEQ, per germline. The CDR3 is 16 residues long. CDR3 in DNA: TGTGCCAACAGCCGGGTTGGAGCGGGCGGGCAAGAGACCCAGTACTTC. Protein sequence: CANSRVGAGGQETQYF.

There are a few counts of this clonotype. The chain combines TRBV7-8 with TRBJ2-3, with 10 positions matching TRBD2. The CDR3 sequence is 15 residues long. With 5 bases clipped from V and 3 bases from J, the junction kept 5 bases outside the gene matches. The V gene's germline CDR1 is SGHVS and CDR2 FQNEAQ. CDR3 coding DNA: TGTGCCAGCAGCCAGCGGGAGGGCCGTACAGATACGCAGTATTTT. Translated: CASSQREGRTDTQYF. The entire variable domain, with the rest obtained from reference TRBV7-8 and TRBJ2-3, is as follows: GAGVSQSPRYKVAKRGQDVALRCDPISGHVSLFWYQQALGQGPEFLTYFQNEAQLDKSGLPSDRFFAERPEGSVSTLKIQRTQQEDSAVYLCASSQREGRTDTQYFGPGTRLTVL.

In this sample, this clonotype turned up a few times. The chain joins TRBV28 to TRBJ2-6; tentatively, D is TRBD2 (6 bases). Germline values: CDR1 MDHEN, CDR2 SYDVKM. Trimming removed 8 bases at V and 4 bases at J, with 15 bases between. The CDR3 is 15 residues long. The CDR3 loop is CASRKAGTGANVLTF. In DNA, the CDR3 is TGTGCCAGCCGAAAGGCGGGAACCGGGGCCAACGTCCTGACTTTC.

The chain joins TRBV28 to TRBJ1-5; TRBD1 matches 7 bases. Germline V gene lookup returns CDR1 MDHEN and CDR2 SYDVKM. The J segment lost 5 bases and the V segment lost 1 base, leaving 2 bases of the junction unmatched. This CDR3 has 14 amino acids. CDR3 protein: CASSLYTGDQPQHF. CDR3 sequence (DNA): TGTGCCAGCAGTTTATATACAGGGGATCAGCCCCAGCATTTT.

In its sample, this clonotype was seen once. At one end, the junction sequence differs from germline, possibly due to a read error. The V gene is TRBV7-7, the J gene TRBJ2-1; D unresolved. The V gene's germline CDR1 is SSHAT and CDR2 FNYEAQ (reference sequence). This CDR3 is built from 13 residues. The CDR3 nucleotides are TGTGCTAGCAGCTCCGGTCCTAACAATGAGCAGTTCTTC. This sequence encodes CASSSGPNNEQFF.

A note on this clonotype: A much larger clone sits a single nucleotide away, making a read error possible. The chain links TRBV5-4 to TRBJ2-3; 9 bases map to TRBD2. The CDR3 has 18 residues. In germline, CDR1 is SGHNT, CDR2 YYREEE (reference sequence). V lost 4 bases to trimming and J lost 2 bases; unmatched junction nucleotides: 14. The CDR3 spells CASSLGAGGGIATDTQYF. As DNA, the CDR3 is TGTGCCAGCAGCCTCGGAGCGGGAGGAGGGATAGCCACAGATACGCAGTATTTT.

This chain joins TRBV7-9 and TRBJ2-1, with TRBD1 matching over 9 bases. Trimming removed 7 bases from V and 9 bases from J; junction bases left unmatched: 13. Germline-derived CDR1 and CDR2 are SEHNR and FQNEAQ (reference sequence). CDR3 size: 15 residues. As DNA, the CDR3 is TGTGCCAGCAACGACCGGGACAGGGCCTATCTTGAGCAGTTCTTC. This encodes CASNDRDRAYLEQFF.

The V call is TRBV10-2, the J call TRBJ2-1, with unresolved D. V lost 4 bases to trimming and J lost 5 bases, with 12 bases between them. CDR3 length: 14 residues. From germline, CDR1 is WSHSY and CDR2 SAAADI. The chain's CDR3 is CASSGQQDDNEQFF. The CDR3 DNA sequence: TGCGCCAGCAGTGGTCAGCAGGACGACAATGAGCAGTTCTTC.

In regard to this clonotype: One end of the junction varies from germline; a read error may be responsible. CDR3 amino acids: CVSSFDSLGNEQFF. The CDR3 bases are TGTGTCAGCAGCTTCGACAGTCTTGGCAATGAGCAGTTCTTC. This sequence joins TRBV11-2 and TRBJ2-1; D possibly corresponds to TRBD1 (5 bases). This CDR3 is 14 amino acids long. The V gene's germline CDR1 is SGHAT and CDR2 FQNNGV.

Note on this clonotype: No conserved phenylalanine or tryptophan is present at the end of the CDR3, so a read error is the likely explanation. V is TRBV12-3 or TRBV12-4 and J is TRBJ2-3; D is undetermined. This CDR3 contains 11 residues. CDR3 coding DNA: TGTGCCAGTAGTTTTGCCGATACGCAGTATCTT. This gives the protein CASSFADTQYL.

With regard to this clonotype: Possible read error: a much larger clone is one base away. This chain joins TRBV12-3 or TRBV12-4 and TRBJ1-1, with D hard to call. Trimming pared 8 bases from V and 3 bases from J, leaving 10 bases between. The CDR3 extends over 12 amino acids. The CDR3 loop is CASGSIYTEAFF. For the CDR3, the DNA is TGTGCCAGCGGCTCAATATACACTGAAGCTTTCTTT.